The 14 T cell receptor beta chains reported below all come from one sample, sequenced in a study of blood T cell repertoires in COVID-19. The method was immunoSEQ multiplex PCR; TCRdb's version includes in-frame clones alone and lacks a portion of them. The sample lists approximately 230,000 clones, approximately 80% seen once, with 4% to 6% in the top ten. The sequenced sample consisted of peripheral blood. The receptors shown here come from a woman older than 75 with active or convalescent COVID-19.

This clone was counted once. This rearrangement joins TRBV5-1 to TRBJ2-4; no reliable D call. Germline CDR1 and CDR2: SGHRS and YFSETQ. CDR3 length equals 15 residues. Between the trimmed V and J ends, which lost 4 bases and 0 bases, there was a span of 11 bases. The CDR3 coding sequence is TGCGCCAGCAGCCAAAGTAGTTCAGCCAAAAACATTCAGTACTTC. Residues: CASSQSSSAKNIQYF.

The V gene is TRBV12-3 or TRBV12-4, the J gene TRBJ2-7; 12 positions agree with TRBD2. V shed 6 bases and J 5 bases; nucleotides not matched to a gene: 2. This CDR3 spans 13 amino acids. For the CDR3, the DNA is TGTGCCAGCAGGACTAGCGGGAGTAACGAGCAGTACTTC. It translates to CASRTSGSNEQYF.

The chain is built from TRBV5-1 and TRBJ1-4, with 8 bases matching TRBD1. The germline V gene encodes CDR1 SGHRS and CDR2 YFSETQ. V shed 0 bases, J shed 7 bases, and the junction held 8 bases outside the gene matches. The CDR3 extends over 16 amino acids. The CDR3 protein is CASSLAIGRGPEKLFF. In nucleotides, the CDR3 is TGCGCCAGCAGCTTGGCCATTGGCAGGGGGCCTGAAAAACTGTTTTTT.

The chain combines TRBV6-1 with TRBJ1-4; 8 positions agree with TRBD1. Germline V gives CDR1 MNHNS, CDR2 SASEGT. CDR3 length: 17 residues. V gave up 2 bases and J gave up 7 bases; unmatched junction bases: 12. In DNA form, the CDR3 reads TGTGCCAGCAGTGAAATCCCTCAGGGGGCCGTGGTTGAAAAACTGTTTTTT. Protein sequence: CASSEIPQGAVVEKLFF.

The J gene is TRBJ1-1, the V gene TRBV5-1; D is possibly TRBD1 (6 bases). Germline CDR1 SGHRS, CDR2 YFSETQ. V lost 4 bases to trimming and J lost 1 base, with 11 bases between them. CDR3 size: 14 residues. The CDR3 coding sequence is TGCGCCAGCAGCGCGGGGGCAGCGAACACTGAAGCTTTCTTT. Translation gives CASSAGAANTEAFF.

J is TRBJ1-2 and V is TRBV6-5; TRBD1 is a possible D gene (6 bases). The germline V gene has CDR1 MNHEY and CDR2 SVGAGI. Trimming shortened V by 7 bases and J by 7 bases, and 13 bases separated the two germline ends. The CDR3 covers 12 residues. This CDR3 is CASKAGAGGYTF. Written as DNA, the CDR3 is TGTGCCAGCAAGGCGGGGGCCGGTGGCTACACCTTC.

This clone has more than one count but fewer than ten. The rearrangement joins TRBV7-9 to TRBJ2-2; 7 nucleotides align to TRBD2. V lost 2 bases and J lost 1; bases outside the gene matches: 4. The CDR3 totals 16 residues. CDR1 is SEHNR and CDR2 is FQNEAQ in the germline V gene (reference sequence). The CDR3 loop reads CASSLPRGMNTGELFF. CDR3 DNA sequence: TGTGCCAGCAGCTTACCGCGGGGGATGAACACCGGGGAGCTGTTTTTT.

Concerning this clone: Additional DNA sequences in this sample encode the identical CDR3. V gene TRBV5-1 combines with J gene TRBJ1-3; D ambiguous. Trimming took off 0 bases at V and 0 bases at J, with 7 bases between the two ends. Germline CDR1 is SGHRS and CDR2 is YFSETQ. The CDR3 has 15 amino acids. The CDR3 coding sequence is TGCGCCAGCAGCTTGGCGGGGAGCTCTGGAAACACCATATATTTT. Protein product: CASSLAGSSGNTIYF.

The chain has TRBV7-2 and TRBJ2-6, with a tentative D call TRBD2 (5 bases). From germline, CDR1 is SGHTA and CDR2 FQGNSA. V lost 1 base, J lost 0 bases, and 7 bases lay in between. CDR3 size: 16 residues. The CDR3 loop is CASSLGGPSGANVLTF. The CDR3 coding sequence is TGTGCCAGCAGCTTAGGAGGGCCCTCTGGGGCCAACGTCCTGACTTTC.

The chain links TRBV9 to TRBJ2-7, with D possibly TRBD2 on 6 matching bases. Germline assignment: CDR1 SGDLS and CDR2 YYNGEE. The CDR3 has 16 residues. The V end lost 0 bases, the J end lost 6 bases, and 19 bases lay between the germline ends. CDR3 sequence reads: CASSVDSAVGRGEQYF. The CDR3 DNA sequence: TGTGCCAGCAGCGTAGATTCGGCTGTCGGGAGAGGCGAGCAGTACTTC.

CDR3 sequence reads: CASSLSGNSMGEQYF. The CDR3 coding sequence is TGCGCCAGCAGCTTGAGCGGGAACAGTATGGGCGAGCAGTACTTC. The rearrangement uses TRBV5-1 and TRBJ2-7; 7 nucleotides match TRBD2. CDR3 length: 15 amino acids. V was pared by 1 base and J by 6 bases, with 10 bases of the junction left unmatched. Germline V lookup: CDR1 SGHRS, CDR2 YFSETQ.

V and J are TRBV10-1 and TRBJ1-1, with D maybe TRBD1 (5 bases). Trimming pared 5 bases from V and 1 base from J, leaving 11 bases between. This CDR3 spans 14 amino acids. Germline V lookup: CDR1 WNHNN, CDR2 SYGVQD (reference sequence). CDR3 region: CASSRQYSNTEAFF. The CDR3 DNA is TGCGCCAGCAGTCGACAGTATTCGAACACTGAAGCTTTCTTT.

As for this clone: The junction and the germline gene differ at one end; a read error may be behind it. This chain links TRBV15 with TRBJ1-1; D uncertain. The germline V gene encodes CDR1 LNHNV and CDR2 YYDKDF (reference sequence). The CDR3 is 15 residues long. CDR3 in DNA: TGTGCCACCAGCAGAGACCTTAAGTCCGGGGATGAAGCTTCCTTT. Translating gives CATSRDLKSGDEASF.

The V and J genes are TRBV5-8 and TRBJ2-7, with 7 nucleotides matching TRBD1. The V gene end was trimmed by 4 bases and the J gene end by 0 bases; junction bases not matched to a gene: 7. From germline, CDR1 is SGHTS and CDR2 YDEGEE. The CDR3 runs to 15 residues. CDR3 amino acids: CASSQGQTRSYEQYF. DNA of the CDR3: TGTGCCAGCAGCCAGGGACAGACACGCTCCTACGAGCAGTACTTC.